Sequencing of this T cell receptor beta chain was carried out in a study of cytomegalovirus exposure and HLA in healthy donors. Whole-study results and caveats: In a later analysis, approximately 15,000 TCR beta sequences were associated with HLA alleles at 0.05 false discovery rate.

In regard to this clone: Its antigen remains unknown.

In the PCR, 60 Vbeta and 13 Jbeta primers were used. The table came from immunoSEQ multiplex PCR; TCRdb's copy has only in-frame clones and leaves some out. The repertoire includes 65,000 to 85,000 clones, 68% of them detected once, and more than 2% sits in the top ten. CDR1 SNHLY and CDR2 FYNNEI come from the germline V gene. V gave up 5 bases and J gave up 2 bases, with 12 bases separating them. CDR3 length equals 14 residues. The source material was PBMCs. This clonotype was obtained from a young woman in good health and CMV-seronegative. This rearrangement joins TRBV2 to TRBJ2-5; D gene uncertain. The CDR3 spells CASSSSQLQETQYF. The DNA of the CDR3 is TGTGCCAGCAGTTCCTCCCAACTTCAAGAGACCCAGTACTTC. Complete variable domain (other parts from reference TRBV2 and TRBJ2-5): EPEVTQTPSHQVTQMGQEVILRCVPISNHLYFYWYRQILGQKVEFLVSFYNNEISEKSEIFDDQFSVERPDGSNFTLKIRSTKLEDSAMYFCASSSSQLQETQYFGPGTRLLVL.